Following are 6 T cell receptor beta chains from one sample sequenced in a study of beta chain features in type 1 diabetes. Every bit of the isolated RNA underwent reverse transcription, so sequencing read expressed TCRB transcripts. Only in-frame clones appear in the TCRdb table, and some are missing; sequencing was by immunoSEQ multiplex PCR. The sample has hundreds of thousands of clones, around a sixth seen once; the top ten hold about 0.097%. What was sequenced was naive CD4+ T cells from blood. The origin of the receptors is a man younger than 35 in good health.

This clone appeared a few times. The chain joins TRBV19 to TRBJ1-1, with TRBD1 identical over 8 bases. With V trimmed by 4 bases and J by 3 bases, 13 bases remained unmatched. Germline assignment: CDR1 LNHDA and CDR2 SQIVND (reference sequence). The CDR3 length is 17 residues. CDR3 nucleotides: TGTGCCAGTAGTACCCTAGCCTGGGACAGGAATTACACTGAAGCTTTCTTT. This translates into CASSTLAWDRNYTEAFF.

This clone turned up a few times. The chain uses TRBV7-9 and TRBJ2-5; 8 bases agree with TRBD2. Trimming took 4 bases from V and 5 from J; bases not matched to a gene: 6. The germline V gene encodes CDR1 SEHNR and CDR2 FQNEAQ (reference sequence). This CDR3 is built from 14 residues. The DNA of the CDR3 is TGTGCCAGCAGCTCGGGGGGGAGTCACGAGACCCAGTACTTC. Amino acid sequence: CASSSGGSHETQYF.

This clone came up a few times. This chain joins TRBV18 and TRBJ1-2; D perhaps matches TRBD1 (6 bases). The V and J ends lost 3 bases and 4 bases respectively, with 12 bases between them. From germline, CDR1 is KGHSH and CDR2 LQKENI. CDR3 length: 14 amino acids. CDR3 in DNA: TGTGCCAGCTCACCCCAACAGGGACCCTATGGCTACACCTTC. As protein: CASSPQQGPYGYTF. The full variable domain, rest sourced from reference TRBV18 and TRBJ1-2, is NAGVMQNPRHLVRRRGQEARLRCSPMKGHSHVYWYRQLPEEGLKFMVYLQKENIIDESGMPKERFSAEFPKEGPSILRIQQVVRGDSAAYFCASSPQQGPYGYTFGSGTRLTVV.

This clone has more than one count but fewer than ten. The chain recombines TRBV19 with TRBJ2-7; TRBD2 aligns across 8 bases. The CDR3 runs 15 residues. V shed 7 bases and J 0 bases; nucleotides not matched to a gene: 8. Germline V gene sequence: CDR1 LNHDA, CDR2 SQIVND (reference sequence). CDR3 region: CASTSTGGSSYEQYF. The CDR3 nucleotides are TGTGCCAGTACCTCTACGGGGGGGAGCTCCTACGAGCAGTACTTC. Using reference TRBV19 and TRBJ2-7 for the parts outside the CDR3, the full variable domain is DGGITQSPKYLFRKEGQNVTLSCEQNLNHDAMYWYRQDPGQGLRLIYYSQIVNDFQKGDIAEGYSVSREKKESFPLTVTSAQKNPTAFYLCASTSTGGSSYEQYFGPGTRLTVT.

This clone was detected only a few times. For the CDR3, the DNA is TGTGCCAGCACCACAGGGAATTCTGGAAACACCATATATTTT. Protein product: CASTTGNSGNTIYF. This chain connects TRBV25-1 to TRBJ1-3, with D perhaps TRBD1 (6 bases). This CDR3 region has 14 residues. Germline lookup yields CDR1 MGHDK and CDR2 SYGVNS. Trimming left V 7 bases short and J 1 base short, with 11 bases between.

This clone was recorded a few times. The V gene is TRBV2, the J gene TRBJ2-1; D gene ambiguous. V lost 3 bases and J lost 9, with 18 bases in between. The CDR3 has 15 residues. The germline gives CDR1 SNHLY, CDR2 FYNNEI. The CDR3 region is CASSEEGLQTSEQFF. CDR3 nucleotide sequence: TGTGCCAGCAGTGAGGAAGGTTTGCAGACAAGTGAGCAGTTCTTC.